Below are 32 T cell receptor beta chains sequenced from a single sample in a study of T-cell memory formation after mild COVID-19. TCRdb re-analysed the 5' RACE reads in MiXCR, keeping a single row per CDR3 protein. Here the sample spans around 510,000 distinct CDR3 sequences, about 20% being singletons. Sequenced material: PBMCs or a T cell subset sorted from them (not recorded which). The receptors come from an adult woman who had mild COVID-19 (a few samples of this study predate the infection). Cell type and time point are not known.

The chain recombines TRBV6-1 with TRBJ1-1; TRBD1 is a possible D gene (6 bases). In germline, CDR1 is MNHNS, CDR2 SASEGT. V shed 2 bases and J shed 11 bases, with 18 bases lying between them. The CDR3 contains 14 residues. CDR3: CASSEPLAGARAFF. CDR3 coding DNA: TGTGCCAGCAGTGAACCCCTGGCAGGGGCCAGGGCTTTCTTT.

This chain connects TRBV7-2 to TRBJ2-1, with 11 positions matching TRBD2. Per germline, CDR1 SGHTA and CDR2 FQGNSA. The V segment lost 5 bases and the J segment 7 bases; nucleotides outside the gene matches: 7. The length of the CDR3 is 15 residues. CDR3 nucleotide sequence: TGTGCCAGCAGCGCCACTAGCGGGAGTGGGAATGAGCAGTTCTTC. Translated, it gives CASSATSGSGNEQFF.

The table lists this clonotype with a few counts. This sequence joins TRBV4-3 and TRBJ1-1; no reliable D call. V was shortened by 0 bases and J by 1 base, with 9 bases between the two germline ends. The CDR3 runs 15 residues. Germline lookup yields CDR1 LGHNA and CDR2 YSLEER. CDR3 protein: CASSQDWTENTEAFF. The CDR3 coding sequence is TGCGCCAGCAGCCAAGATTGGACGGAGAACACTGAAGCTTTCTTT.

The J gene is TRBJ2-3, the V gene TRBV9; no definite D call. The CDR3 has 14 residues. Germline-derived CDR1 and CDR2 are SGDLS and YYNGEE. V was shortened by 0 bases and J by 0 bases, with 5 bases between the two germline ends. This CDR3 reads CASSVESSTDTQYF. In DNA, the CDR3 is TGTGCCAGCAGCGTAGAGTCGAGCACAGATACGCAGTATTTT.

Only a few counts were recorded for this clonotype. This chain connects TRBV11-3 to TRBJ2-7, with 7 bases matching TRBD2. Trimming took 2 bases from V and 7 from J; bases not matched to a gene: 11. The CDR3 sequence is 15 residues long. CDR1 and CDR2 (germline): SGHNT, YENEEA. In DNA, the CDR3 is TGTGCCAGCAGCTTAACGAAGGGTTTCGGGAGGGAGCAGTACTTC. Its protein is CASSLTKGFGREQYF.

This chain links TRBV9 with TRBJ2-3, with TRBD2 matching over 10 bases. Germline CDR1 reads SGDLS; CDR2 reads YYNGEE. The V gene end was trimmed by 3 bases and the J gene end by 4 bases; junction bases not matched to a gene: 5. The CDR3 runs to 15 residues. The CDR3 nucleotides are TGTGCCAGCAGCGGTACTAGCGGGAAATCAGATACGCAGTATTTT. This encodes CASSGTSGKSDTQYF.

This clonotype was seen a handful of times. The chain links TRBV12-3 or TRBV12-4 to TRBJ2-1, with TRBD2 identical over 15 bases. The J segment lost 6 bases and the V segment lost 5 bases, leaving 8 bases of the junction unmatched. The CDR3 has 17 amino acids. The CDR3 reads CASSQPGLAGGTNEQFF. Here the CDR3 DNA reads TGTGCCAGCAGTCAACCGGGACTAGCGGGGGGAACCAATGAGCAGTTCTTC.

This clonotype was found many times. The chain couples TRBV4-2 to TRBJ2-5; perhaps TRBD2 as D (6 bases). CDR1 is LGHNA, CDR2 YNFKEQ, per germline. This CDR3 spans 15 amino acids. V shed 0 bases and J shed 2 bases, with 10 bases lying between them. CDR3 nucleotide sequence: TGTGCCAGCAGCCAAGAACTAGCAGCTCAAGAGACCCAGTACTTC. This gives the protein CASSQELAAQETQYF.

The chain has TRBV14 and TRBJ2-7, with no clear D. Trimming shortened V by 2 bases and J by 0 bases, and 8 bases separated the two germline ends. This CDR3 is 14 amino acids long. In germline, CDR1 is SGHDN, CDR2 FVKESK. CDR3 DNA: TGTGCCAGCAGCCAAAGGGTTTACTCCTACGAGCAGTACTTC. Translated: CASSQRVYSYEQYF.

This CDR3 is CASSQGDRVEFF. In nucleotides, the CDR3 is TGCGCCAGCAGCCAAGGGGACAGGGTGGAGTTCTTC. This sequence joins TRBV4-1 and TRBJ2-1; 9 nucleotides match TRBD1. The germline V gene has CDR1 MGHRA and CDR2 YSYEKL. The CDR3 totals 12 residues. V lost 1 base, J lost 14 bases, and 3 bases stayed unmatched.

This chain joins TRBV12-3 or TRBV12-4 and TRBJ1-1; weak D call: TRBD1 (6 bases). The CDR3 is made up of 14 amino acids. Trimming cost V 10 bases and J 0 bases, with 15 bases left between them. DNA for the CDR3: TGTGCCACCCGACAGGAGAACATGAACACTGAAGCTTTCTTT. This sequence encodes CATRQENMNTEAFF.

This chain's CDR3 is CASSYSGGRDGYTF. In DNA form, the CDR3 reads TGTGCCAGCAGTTACTCGGGAGGTCGGGATGGCTACACCTTC. The chain recombines TRBV6-5 with TRBJ1-2; no definite D call. In germline, CDR1 is MNHEY, CDR2 SVGAGI. The V end was cut by 0 bases, the J end by 6 bases, with 11 bases between. CDR3 length: 14 amino acids.

This clonotype was seen more than once but under ten times. The chain links TRBV5-6 to TRBJ1-2; D may be TRBD1 (5 bases). Trimming took 0 bases from V and 4 from J, leaving 16 bases between them. This CDR3 is 16 amino acids long. Germline CDR1 and CDR2: SGHDT and YYEEEE. The CDR3 here is CASSLEDNPGIYGYTF. CDR3 in DNA: TGTGCCAGCAGCTTGGAGGACAACCCAGGGATCTATGGCTACACCTTC.

The chain uses TRBV24-1 and TRBJ2-3; 8 bases line up with TRBD2. The germline gives CDR1 KGHDR, CDR2 SFDVKD. This CDR3 spans 14 amino acids. Losses at the gene ends were 7 bases for V and 3 bases for J; bases not matched to a gene: 5. The CDR3 coding sequence is TGTGCCACCAGCCGAGCGGGGGAGACAGATACGCAGTATTTT. This sequence encodes CATSRAGETDTQYF.

In its sample, this clonotype was seen a few times. V is TRBV6-5 and J is TRBJ1-1; 7 positions agree with TRBD1. CDR1 and CDR2 from the germline V gene are MNHEY and SVGAGI. Unmatched junction bases numbered 5, after V lost 5 bases and J lost 8 bases. This CDR3 comprises 12 residues. DNA of the CDR3: TGTGCCAGCAGTACTCCGACAGGGGAAGCTTTCTTT. Its translation: CASSTPTGEAFF.

This rearrangement joins TRBV20-1 to TRBJ2-3; a weak D match, TRBD2 (6 bases). Germline lookup yields CDR1 DFQATT and CDR2 SNEGSKA (reference sequence). The CDR3 length is 16 residues. Trimming cost V 3 bases and J 0 bases, with 16 bases left between them. Here the CDR3 reads CSARAPRSGSTDTQYF. The DNA for the CDR3 is TGCAGTGCTAGGGCCCCGAGGAGCGGGAGCACAGATACGCAGTATTTT.

This clonotype has only a few counts. The chain is built from TRBV13 and TRBJ1-2, with a tentative D call TRBD1 (5 bases). This CDR3 region has 18 residues. The germline V gene encodes CDR1 PRHDT and CDR2 FYEKMQ (reference sequence). Trimming removed 0 bases at V and 4 bases at J, with 21 bases between. Here the CDR3 reads CASSLGPPWDFRFYGYTF. The CDR3 region has the DNA TGTGCCAGCAGCTTAGGCCCCCCATGGGACTTTCGATTCTATGGCTACACCTTC. The full variable domain, rest sourced from reference TRBV13 and TRBJ1-2, is AAGVIQSPRHLIKEKRETATLKCYPIPRHDTVYWYQQGPGQDPQFLISFYEKMQSDKGSIPDRFSAQQFSDYHSELNMSSLELGDSALYFCASSLGPPWDFRFYGYTFGSGTRLTVV.

This CDR3 reads CASSQWSVNTEAFF. The DNA of the CDR3 is TGTGCCAGCAGCCAATGGTCTGTGAACACTGAAGCTTTCTTT. This sequence joins TRBV3-1 and TRBJ1-1; no definite D call. V gave up 2 bases and J gave up 0 bases, with 7 bases separating them. The CDR3 has 14 amino acids. Germline V CDR1 and CDR2: LGHDT, YNNKEL (reference sequence).

The chain recombines TRBV27 with TRBJ2-7, with 9 bases aligning to TRBD1. The J segment lost 4 bases and the V segment lost 5 bases, leaving 6 bases of the junction unmatched. The germline CDR1 and CDR2 sequences are MNHEY and SMNVEV (reference sequence). The CDR3 runs 14 residues. The CDR3 spells CASSPWDRAYEQYF. The CDR3 bases are TGTGCCAGCAGTCCGTGGGACAGGGCATACGAGCAGTACTTC.

V gene TRBV5-1 combines with J gene TRBJ1-1; tentatively, D is TRBD1 (6 bases). The CDR3 has 16 amino acids. Per the germline V gene, CDR1 is SGHRS and CDR2 is YFSETQ. V was shortened by 2 bases and J by 1 base, with 15 bases between the two germline ends. CDR3 region: CASSFGGGRRNTEAFF. The CDR3 bases are TGCGCCAGCAGCTTCGGAGGGGGGCGAAGGAACACTGAAGCTTTCTTT. Looking up the rest from reference TRBV5-1 and TRBJ1-1 gives the full variable domain: KAGVTQTPRYLIKTRGQQVTLSCSPISGHRSVSWYQQTPGQGLQFLFEYFSETQRNKGNFPGRFSGRQFSNSRSEMNVSTLELGDSALYLCASSFGGGRRNTEAFFGQGTRLTVV.

This clonotype was observed a few times. This sequence joins TRBV12-3 or TRBV12-4 and TRBJ1-6; D not certain. Trimming cost V 4 bases and J 7 bases, with 8 bases left between them. The CDR3 length is 13 residues. In nucleotides, the CDR3 is TGTGCCAGCAGTTCACACGGGAATTCACCCCTCCACTTT. The encoded protein is CASSSHGNSPLHF.

A few counts support this clonotype. The chain has TRBV10-3 and TRBJ2-5; D gene uncertain. The CDR3 spans 11 residues. CDR1 ENHRY and CDR2 SYGVKD come from the germline V gene. V lost 11 bases and J 1 base, leaving 8 bases between the germline ends. CDR3 DNA: TGTGCCTCCGGCAGCCAAGAGACCCAGTACTTC. It yields the protein CASGSQETQYF.

There are a few counts of this clonotype. This rearrangement joins TRBV2 to TRBJ2-1; D uncertain. CDR1 SNHLY and CDR2 FYNNEI come from the germline V gene. Trimming pared 2 bases from V and 7 bases from J, leaving 18 bases between. The CDR3 consists of 16 residues. CDR3: CASSESAGRVYNEQFF. The CDR3 coding sequence is TGTGCCAGCAGTGAAAGTGCAGGACGGGTTTATAATGAGCAGTTCTTC.

This clonotype was counted only a few times. The CDR3 nucleotides are TGTGCCAGCATAGGGCGGGCCGGGGGCAATCAGCCCCAGCATTTT. It translates to CASIGRAGGNQPQHF. The chain recombines TRBV7-9 with TRBJ1-5; D uncertain. The CDR3 is made up of 15 amino acids. Germline CDR1 is SEHNR and CDR2 is FQNEAQ (reference sequence). Trimming took 7 bases from V and 2 from J, leaving 15 bases between them.

This rearrangement joins TRBV10-3 to TRBJ2-3; 11 bases are a match to TRBD2. This CDR3 is 15 amino acids long. The V segment lost 4 bases and the J segment 3 bases; nucleotides outside the gene matches: 3. Looked up from germline, CDR1 is ENHRY and CDR2 is SYGVKD. The CDR3 nucleotides read TGTGCCATCAGTGTGACTAGCGGGACGACAGATACGCAGTATTTT. It codes for CAISVTSGTTDTQYF.

This clonotype was counted between two and nine times. CDR3 DNA sequence: TGTGCCAGCAGCCAAGTTGGGGACAGGTATATGAACACTGAAGCTTTCTTT. It codes for CASSQVGDRYMNTEAFF. The chain joins TRBV14 to TRBJ1-1; 8 bases map to TRBD1. This CDR3 comprises 17 residues. Germline loops: CDR1 SGHDN, CDR2 FVKESK. J was trimmed by 0 bases and V by 1 base; bases with no gene match: 7. The whole variable domain, remainder taken from reference TRBV14 and TRBJ1-1, is EAGVTQFPSHSVIEKGQTVTLRCDPISGHDNLYWYRRVMGKEIKFLLHFVKESKQDESGMPNNRFLAERTGGTYSTLKVQPAELEDSGVYFCASSQVGDRYMNTEAFFGQGTRLTVV.

This chain joins TRBV7-6 and TRBJ1-1, with D possibly being TRBD1 (6 bases). Trimming removed 6 bases from V and 2 bases from J, with 13 bases in between. The CDR3 is 14 amino acids. CDR1 and CDR2 (germline): SGHVS, FNYEAQ. The CDR3 nucleotides are TGTGCCAGCAGTCCCGGGGGCTTCAACACTGAAGCTTTCTTT. This gives the protein CASSPGGFNTEAFF.

V and J are TRBV12-3 or TRBV12-4 and TRBJ2-3, with a possible D match to TRBD1 (6 bases). This CDR3 is 18 amino acids long. Deletions cut 4 bases from V and 0 bases from J, with 20 bases between. CDR3 DNA: TGTGCCAGCAGTTCACTAAACGTCCGGGACAAGAGCACAGATACGCAGTATTTT. This encodes CASSSLNVRDKSTDTQYF.

There are many counts of this clonotype. The gene calls are TRBV7-9 and TRBJ1-1; 7 nucleotides match TRBD1. This CDR3 has 14 amino acids. The ends lost 5 bases at V and 4 bases at J; junction bases unmatched: 7. Per the germline V gene, CDR1 is SEHNR and CDR2 is FQNEAQ (reference sequence). In DNA form, the CDR3 reads TGTGCCAGCAGCCCCCGACAGGGAACCACTGAAGCTTTCTTT. Protein: CASSPRQGTTEAFF.

Only a few counts were recorded for this clonotype. The chain is built from TRBV20-1 and TRBJ2-3, with D hard to call. This CDR3 has 14 residues. Germline V gene data show CDR1 as DFQATT and CDR2 as SNEGSKA (reference sequence). V lost 4 bases, J lost 4 bases, and 15 bases lay in between. CDR3 residues: CSAKGPRGPDTQYF. The CDR3 DNA reads TGCAGTGCTAAGGGCCCCCGAGGTCCAGATACGCAGTATTTT.

This chain connects TRBV5-6 to TRBJ2-2; the D is unclear. Trimming pared 4 bases from V and 4 bases from J, leaving 11 bases between. Germline CDR1 and CDR2: SGHDT and YYEEEE. The CDR3 length is 14 residues. This CDR3 is CASSPQEPTGELFF. The CDR3 region has the DNA TGTGCCAGCAGCCCCCAGGAGCCCACCGGGGAGCTGTTTTTT.

The chain joins TRBV4-1 to TRBJ2-7; D tentatively fits TRBD1 or TRBD2 (5 bases each). From germline, CDR1 is MGHRA and CDR2 YSYEKL. The CDR3 is 14 amino acids. The V and J ends lost 4 bases and 2 bases respectively, with 12 bases between them. In DNA, the CDR3 is TGCGCCAGCAGCCTGGACGGGGCGGCCTACGAGCAGTACTTC. It translates to CASSLDGAAYEQYF.